The clone carrying this TCR beta chain was picked up many times. No antigen is known for it. The time point denotes: persistent/refractory GD, antithyroid drugs over 5 years with positive TRAb. PBMC-derived RNA was used for the TCR library. It was American Thyroid Association guidelines that determined Graves' disease diagnosis. The data originate from a study of regulatory T cells in long-lasting Graves disease. Researchers made TCR beta libraries by using iRepertoire HTBI primers and running Arm-PCR on CDR3 regions. MiXCR was run by TCRdb on the multiplex PCR reads, yielding one entry per CDR3 protein. The table lists fewer than 550,000 distinct CDR3 sequences, around a fifth of them singletons. The CDR3 is 14 amino acids. From germline, CDR1 is SGHNT and CDR2 YENEEA. Trimming removed 0 bases at V and 4 bases at J, with 9 bases between. Points from the study as a whole: Newly diagnosed Graves' patients had higher TCR diversity than persistent ones. TRBV28, TRBJ1-2 and TRBJ2-5 emerged as the favored segments in persistent disease.

This chain links TRBV11-3 with TRBJ1-2; D uncertain. The sequence was obtained from a female donor with Graves disease. The input for sequencing was peripheral blood mononuclear cells (PBMCs), taken when the disease was refractory, from a patient treated with antithyroid drugs. CDR3 loop: CASSLDAGSYGYTF. The CDR3 region has the DNA TGTGCCAGCAGCTTAGACGCGGGAAGCTATGGCTACACCTTC.